This entry features one TCR beta chain sequence. TCRdb re-called the PCR reads with MiXCR, one entry per CDR3 protein. This sample yields more than 70,000 distinct CDR3 sequences, of which 45% to 55% are seen a single time; about a tenth belongs to the top ten. The V gene lost 5 bases and the J gene lost 1 base, with 8 bases spanning the gap. The length of the CDR3 is 13 residues. This entry is derived from a study of CDR3 diversity in severe acne. This clonotype was sampled from a male donor in good health, serving as a control. Source material: blood. The genes are TRBV12-3 or TRBV12-4 and TRBJ1-1; tentatively, D is TRBD1 (5 bases). The CDR3 loop is CASSRQTNTEAFF. The CDR3, as DNA: TGTGCCAGCAGTCGACAGACGAACACTGAAGCTTTCTTT.